The 28 T cell receptor beta chains given below trace back to one sample, sequenced in a study of Graves' ophthalmopathy and Graves' hyperthyroidism. As the template, RNA transcripts were used to amplify TCR beta CDR3 regions. The workflow started with a first-round RT-PCR run with HTBI primers and then moved on to a second-round multiplex PCR. TCRdb redid the calling of the multiplex PCR reads with MiXCR, one entry per CDR3 protein. There are 300,000 to 500,000 distinct CDR3 sequences in the sample; 15% occur only once, and 7% lies in the top ten. The material sequenced was peripheral blood. The receptors shown here come from a woman under 30 with stable Graves' hyperthyroidism.

The sample holds many counts of this clonotype. The V call is TRBV29-1, the J call TRBJ1-2; D is uncertain. Germline lookup yields CDR1 SQVTM and CDR2 ANQGSEA. The CDR3 covers 11 residues. Trimming shortened V by 4 bases and J by 6 bases, and 9 bases separated the two germline ends. The CDR3 sequence is CSVVGEDGYTF. Here the CDR3 DNA reads TGCAGCGTTGTAGGCGAGGATGGCTACACCTTC.

The rearrangement links TRBV19 to TRBJ2-7; possibly TRBD2 for D (6 bases). V shed 8 bases and J shed 3 bases, with 17 bases lying between them. CDR1 and CDR2 from the germline V gene are LNHDA and SQIVND (reference sequence). The CDR3 length is 14 residues. Here the CDR3 reads CASRIGTGNYEQYF. For the CDR3, the DNA is TGTGCCAGTCGAATCGGGACTGGGAACTACGAGCAGTACTTC.

The table lists this clonotype with many counts. The CDR3 loop is CASSGQAALGYTF. CDR3 coding DNA: TGTGCCAGCAGTGGACAGGCTGCTCTTGGCTACACCTTC. The chain couples TRBV6-1 to TRBJ1-2, with TRBD1 as a possible D gene (6 bases). This CDR3 is built from 13 residues. V lost 4 bases, J lost 7 bases, and 13 bases lay in between. The germline V gene has CDR1 MNHNS and CDR2 SASEGT.

Many counts were recorded for this clonotype. The rearrangement uses TRBV12-3 or TRBV12-4 and TRBJ1-5; no definite D call. The CDR3 contains 18 residues. V lost 3 bases to trimming and J lost 0 bases, with 18 bases between them. The CDR3 loop reads CASSLTLGGRISNQPQHF. The DNA of the CDR3 is TGTGCCAGCAGTTTGACCCTTGGTGGGCGCATTAGCAATCAGCCCCAGCATTTT.

The sample holds many counts of this clonotype. This rearrangement joins TRBV24-1 to TRBJ2-7; a weak D match, TRBD2 (5 bases). CDR1 KGHDR and CDR2 SFDVKD come from the germline V gene. Trimming left V 1 base short and J 4 bases short, with 19 bases between. The CDR3 contains 17 residues. This CDR3 is CATSDFSSGPIRYEQYF. CDR3 DNA sequence: TGTGCCACCAGTGATTTTAGCAGCGGACCGATAAGATACGAGCAGTACTTC.

This clonotype showed up just a few times. The CDR3 loop is CASRTPSGANVLTF. The DNA for the CDR3 is TGTGCCAGTAGGACACCTTCTGGGGCCAACGTCCTGACTTTC. The genes are TRBV19 and TRBJ2-6, with D hard to call. Germline-derived CDR1 and CDR2 are LNHDA and SQIVND (reference sequence). Between the trimmed V and J ends, which lost 6 bases and 1 base, there was a span of 7 bases. This CDR3 is built from 14 residues.

The chain is built from TRBV5-5 and TRBJ2-5; D is uncertain. This CDR3 spans 13 amino acids. CDR1 SGHKS and CDR2 YYEKEE come from the germline V gene (reference sequence). V lost 6 bases and J lost 4, with 13 bases in between. CDR3 protein: CASTSSGVETQYF. The CDR3 nucleotides read TGTGCCAGCACCTCAAGTGGCGTAGAGACCCAGTACTTC.

This clonotype was counted at least ten times. The chain links TRBV7-8 to TRBJ1-6, with 11 bases fitting TRBD1. V dropped 4 bases and J dropped 8; count of bases not matched to a gene: 4. From germline, CDR1 is SGHVS and CDR2 FQNEAQ. This CDR3 has 15 residues. The CDR3 loop is CASSSGDRGYSPLHF. The DNA for the CDR3 is TGTGCCAGCAGCTCGGGGGACAGGGGGTATTCACCCCTCCACTTT.

In its sample, this clonotype was seen many times. The gene calls are TRBV7-2 and TRBJ2-5; TRBD2 is a possible D gene (6 bases). Trimming cost V 1 base and J 5 bases, with 11 bases left between them. The CDR3 is 14 amino acids. Germline CDR1 reads SGHTA; CDR2 reads FQGNSA. The CDR3 sequence is CASSLVGGGETQYF. The DNA of the CDR3 is TGTGCCAGCAGCTTAGTGGGGGGAGGCGAGACCCAGTACTTC.

The table lists this clonotype with many counts. The chain uses TRBV6-1 and TRBJ1-1, with no clear D. V was cut by 10 bases and J by 1 base, with 16 bases left in between. This CDR3 spans 14 amino acids. Per germline, CDR1 MNHNS and CDR2 SASEGT. DNA for the CDR3: TGTGCCACCACAGCGGAGTGGACGAACACTGAAGCTTTCTTT. It yields the protein CATTAEWTNTEAFF.

The chain recombines TRBV24-1 with TRBJ2-2; 8 nucleotides align to TRBD1. With 3 bases clipped from V and 4 bases from J, the junction kept 3 bases outside the gene matches. Germline lookup yields CDR1 KGHDR and CDR2 SFDVKD. This CDR3 region has 15 residues. CDR3 DNA: TGTGCCACCAGTGATCGGGACAGGCCCACCGGGGAGCTGTTTTTT. Protein sequence: CATSDRDRPTGELFF.

This clonotype was picked up many times. The chain recombines TRBV19 with TRBJ1-1; D call uncertain. Germline CDR1 and CDR2: LNHDA and SQIVND (reference sequence). The CDR3 has 13 residues. V gave up 7 bases and J gave up 1 base, with 10 bases separating them. The CDR3 here is CASTLGGNTEAFF. CDR3 coding DNA: TGTGCCAGTACCTTGGGAGGGAACACTGAAGCTTTCTTT. Looking up the rest from reference TRBV19 and TRBJ1-1 gives the full variable domain: DGGITQSPKYLFRKEGQNVTLSCEQNLNHDAMYWYRQDPGQGLRLIYYSQIVNDFQKGDIAEGYSVSREKKESFPLTVTSAQKNPTAFYLCASTLGGNTEAFFGQGTRLTVV.

The V call is TRBV12-3 or TRBV12-4, the J call TRBJ2-5; 7 bases agree with TRBD2. V trimming: 6 bases; J trimming: 4 bases; junction bases outside the gene matches: 8. The CDR3 contains 14 residues. Here the CDR3 reads CASSRPPGGETQYF. CDR3 DNA: TGTGCCAGCAGCCGACCCCCGGGGGGAGAGACCCAGTACTTC.

This clonotype was found many times. V is TRBV10-3 and J is TRBJ1-1; D not certain. The length of the CDR3 is 13 residues. V lost 4 bases, J lost 3 bases, and 9 bases lay in between. Germline-derived CDR1 and CDR2 are ENHRY and SYGVKD. This CDR3 reads CAISGLADTEAFF. CDR3 in DNA: TGTGCCATCAGTGGGTTAGCAGACACTGAAGCTTTCTTT.

This clonotype occurred many times. This sequence joins TRBV10-1 and TRBJ1-1; D gene unclear. In germline, CDR1 is WNHNN, CDR2 SYGVQD (reference sequence). This CDR3 has 14 residues. Trimming left V 3 bases short and J 2 bases short, with 10 bases between. CDR3 residues: CASSDGQVNTEAFF. DNA of the CDR3: TGCGCCAGCAGTGATGGGCAGGTAAACACTGAAGCTTTCTTT.

The gene calls are TRBV12-3 or TRBV12-4 and TRBJ1-1; no clear D. The CDR3 runs to 13 residues. Trimming took 3 bases from V and 2 from J, leaving 7 bases between them. The CDR3: CASSFFHNTEAFF. The CDR3 DNA follows: TGTGCCAGCAGTTTTTTCCATAACACTGAAGCTTTCTTT.

This clonotype was detected many times. The CDR3 DNA reads TGCGCCAGCAGCCTGGACAGTCGGACTGAAGCTTTCTTT. Residues: CASSLDSRTEAFF. The chain links TRBV5-1 to TRBJ1-1, with D possibly TRBD1 on 6 matching bases. The germline CDR1 and CDR2 sequences are SGHRS and YFSETQ. Trimming removed 4 bases at V and 5 bases at J, with 12 bases between. CDR3 length: 13 amino acids.

This clonotype has just a few counts. This chain joins TRBV11-3 and TRBJ2-2; D remains unclear. This CDR3 is 13 amino acids long. V lost 1 base and J lost 6, with 6 bases in between. In germline, CDR1 is SGHNT, CDR2 YENEEA. CDR3 region: CASSLVNSGELFF. The CDR3 DNA sequence: TGTGCCAGCAGCTTAGTCAACTCCGGGGAGCTGTTTTTT.

This clonotype was detected many times. The rearrangement uses TRBV11-2 and TRBJ1-5, with 8 bases matching TRBD1. Trimming at V came to 5 bases and at J to 4 bases, leaving 13 bases not matched to a gene. The CDR3 is 17 amino acids. Germline V CDR1 and CDR2: SGHAT, FQNNGV. CDR3 coding DNA: TGTGCCAGCAGCCCAAAAGAGACGGACAGGGAGAATCAGCCCCAGCATTTT. It encodes CASSPKETDRENQPQHF.

This clonotype came up many times. This chain uses TRBV4-1 with TRBJ2-7; no definite D call. This CDR3 has 14 amino acids. V lost 1 base and J lost 2, with 9 bases in between. The germline CDR1 and CDR2 sequences are MGHRA and YSYEKL. The CDR3, as DNA: TGCGCCAGCAGCCAAGTTAGATCCGCCTACGAGCAGTACTTC. Its translation: CASSQVRSAYEQYF.

There are many counts of this clonotype. This rearrangement joins TRBV12-3 or TRBV12-4 to TRBJ1-5; 9 nucleotides line up with TRBD1. The junction had 7 bases not matched to a gene; V was cut back by 0 bases and J by 7 bases. The CDR3 length is 16 residues. CDR3 residues: CASSLAGQGGRQPQHF. In DNA, the CDR3 is TGTGCCAGCAGTTTAGCGGGACAGGGAGGGAGACAGCCCCAGCATTTT.

This rearrangement joins TRBV12-5 to TRBJ2-7; 9 bases are shared with TRBD1. Looked up from germline, CDR1 is LGHNT and CDR2 is FRNRAP. This CDR3 has 17 amino acids. Unmatched junction bases numbered 11, after V lost 0 bases and J lost 5 bases. CDR3 region: CASGLVLGQGSGNEQYF. The DNA for the CDR3 is TGTGCTAGTGGTTTGGTTTTAGGACAGGGGTCGGGGAACGAGCAGTACTTC.

J is TRBJ1-1 and V is TRBV6-1; D may be TRBD1 (6 bases). The CDR3 has 15 residues. Germline V lookup: CDR1 MNHNS, CDR2 SASEGT. V shed 4 bases and J shed 2 bases, with 14 bases lying between them. The CDR3 loop reads CASSGGGQGNTEAFF. Written as DNA, the CDR3 is TGTGCCAGCAGTGGGGGGGGGCAGGGAAACACTGAAGCTTTCTTT.

The table lists this clonotype with many counts. J is TRBJ1-2 and V is TRBV6-1; D uncertain. Germline assignment: CDR1 MNHNS and CDR2 SASEGT. The CDR3 runs to 14 residues. V was pared by 3 bases and J by 2 bases, with 10 bases between. The DNA of the CDR3 is TGTGCCAGCAGTGACATCCGGCAGAACTATGGCTACACCTTC. Residues: CASSDIRQNYGYTF.

This clonotype was detected ten times or more. CDR3 loop: CASSQAMTVNYGYTF. The CDR3 region has the DNA TGCGCCAGCAGCCAAGCAATGACGGTTAACTATGGCTACACCTTC. The chain uses TRBV4-1 and TRBJ1-2; D unresolved. Germline CDR1 is MGHRA and CDR2 is YSYEKL. With 1 base removed from V and 1 base from J, the gap between germline ends came to 10 bases. CDR3 size: 15 residues.

The sample holds a few counts of this clonotype. A much bigger clone sits one base away, suggesting this may be a read error. The rearrangement links TRBV12-3 or TRBV12-4 to TRBJ1-6; D gene ambiguous. The CDR3 has 14 amino acids. The CDR3 bases are TGTGCCAGCAGTTCCCTCGACAATTATTCACACCTCCACTTT. It yields the protein CASSSLDNYSHLHF.

This clonotype came up many times. The rearrangement joins TRBV10-2 to TRBJ2-7, with D possibly TRBD1 on 6 matching bases. V was trimmed by 3 bases and J by 4 bases, leaving 13 bases between them. CDR1 is WSHSY, CDR2 SAAADI, per germline. The CDR3 spans 14 residues. DNA of the CDR3: TGCGCCAGCAGTGACCCCGCGGACAGTTACGAGCAGTACTTC. Its translation is CASSDPADSYEQYF.

This clonotype showed up many times. The chain uses TRBV7-6 and TRBJ2-4, with D perhaps TRBD2 (6 bases). The V gene's germline CDR1 is SGHVS and CDR2 FNYEAQ. The CDR3 is 14 amino acids. V was clipped by 4 bases and J by 8 bases, with 15 bases between them. The CDR3 is CASSSFGEDDIQYF. The CDR3 DNA is TGTGCCAGCAGCTCATTCGGGGAGGATGACATTCAGTACTTC. Supplemented by reference TRBV7-6 and TRBJ2-4, the full variable domain reads GAGVSQSPRYKVTKRGQDVALRCDPISGHVSLYWYRQALGQGPEFLTYFNYEAQQDKSGLPNDRFSAERPEGSISTLTIQRTEQRDSAMYRCASSSFGEDDIQYFGAGTRLSVL.